The 12 T cell receptor beta chains reported below all come from one sample, sequenced in a study of blood T cell repertoires in COVID-19. Profiled with immunoSEQ multiplex PCR; TCRdb holds only in-frame clones, not every one. The sample has roughly 290,000 clones, 70% to 90% seen once. The sample taken for sequencing was peripheral blood. These receptors were obtained from a woman between 55 and 75 years old with acute or convalescent COVID-19.

V gene TRBV2 combines with J gene TRBJ2-3; D uncertain. V was shortened by 3 bases and J by 2 bases, with 12 bases between the two germline ends. Germline-derived CDR1 and CDR2 are SNHLY and FYNNEI. CDR3 length equals 15 residues. CDR3 DNA sequence: TGTGCCAGCAGTGATTATTTGCGGAACACAGATACGCAGTATTTT. It codes for CASSDYLRNTDTQYF.

The rearrangement joins TRBV4-3 to TRBJ1-1; TRBD1 matches 10 bases. The CDR3 loop spans 16 amino acids. Trimming cost V 0 bases and J 10 bases; bases outside gene matches: 11. In germline, CDR1 is LGHNA, CDR2 YSLEER. The CDR3 sequence: CASSQEKGDRGLGAFF. As DNA, the CDR3 is TGCGCCAGCAGCCAAGAAAAGGGTGACAGGGGGCTTGGAGCTTTCTTT.

The gene calls are TRBV6-2 or TRBV6-3 and TRBJ2-1; 7 bases match TRBD1. V shed 5 bases, J shed 5 bases, and the junction held 6 bases outside the gene matches. The germline V gene has CDR1 MNHEY and CDR2 SVGEGT. The CDR3 totals 14 residues. CDR3 in amino acids: CASSVDRVHNEQFF. CDR3 DNA sequence: TGTGCCAGCAGTGTTGACAGGGTACACAATGAGCAGTTCTTC.

The chain recombines TRBV5-1 with TRBJ2-2; perhaps TRBD2 as D (5 bases). CDR1 and CDR2 (germline): SGHRS, YFSETQ. V shed 5 bases and J shed 1 base, with 12 bases lying between them. The CDR3 is 15 residues long. The CDR3 sequence: CASSLRRQNTGELFF. In DNA form, the CDR3 reads TGCGCCAGCAGTCTCCGGAGGCAGAACACCGGGGAGCTGTTTTTT.

The CDR3 DNA sequence: TGCGCCAGCAGGGGAGGAGTGGGAGAAGGAGACGAGCAGTACTTC. This encodes CASRGGVGEGDEQYF. J is TRBJ2-7 and V is TRBV5-1; a weak D match, TRBD2 (6 bases). Germline V CDR1 and CDR2: SGHRS, YFSETQ. V was shortened by 5 bases and J by 5 bases, with 20 bases between the two germline ends. The CDR3 loop spans 15 amino acids.

The V gene is TRBV27, the J gene TRBJ2-5; TRBD2 is a possible D gene (6 bases). CDR3 size: 14 residues. CDR1 MNHEY and CDR2 SMNVEV come from the germline V gene (reference sequence). Trimming shortened V by 7 bases and J by 4 bases, and 16 bases separated the two germline ends. The CDR3 reads CASTPLSGGETQYF. The CDR3 DNA sequence: TGTGCCAGCACGCCCCTTTCCGGGGGAGAGACCCAGTACTTC.

The chain couples TRBV10-3 to TRBJ2-7; 8 bases agree with TRBD2. The CDR3 sequence is 16 residues long. Germline V lookup: CDR1 ENHRY, CDR2 SYGVKD. Unmatched junction bases numbered 9, after V lost 0 bases and J lost 5 bases. The CDR3 is CAISESWLAGKDEQYF. CDR3 coding DNA: TGTGCCATCAGTGAGTCATGGTTAGCGGGAAAGGACGAGCAGTACTTC.

This clone was picked up a small number of times. The chain is built from TRBV7-8 and TRBJ1-6, with 9 bases aligning to TRBD1. J was trimmed by 8 bases and V by 7 bases; bases with no gene match: 6. The germline V gene encodes CDR1 SGHVS and CDR2 FQNEAQ. The CDR3 is 14 residues long. The CDR3 DNA is TGTGCCAGCACCCGGGACAGGGTAGATTCACCCCTCCACTTT. Residues: CASTRDRVDSPLHF.

The chain has TRBV7-2 and TRBJ2-7; the D gene is possibly TRBD2 (6 bases). The V gene lost 5 bases and the J gene lost 4 bases, with 15 bases spanning the gap. The CDR3 spans 14 residues. From germline, CDR1 is SGHTA and CDR2 FQGNSA. CDR3 region: CASSVGSFLYEQYF. CDR3 bases: TGTGCCAGCAGCGTCGGGAGTTTCTTATACGAGCAGTACTTC. Complete variable domain (other parts from reference TRBV7-2 and TRBJ2-7): GAGVSQSPSNKVTEKGKDVELRCDPISGHTALYWYRQSLGQGLEFLIYFQGNSAPDKSGLPSDRFSAERTGGSVSTLTIQRTQQEDSAVYLCASSVGSFLYEQYFGPGTRLTVT.

The chain carries TRBV6-2 or TRBV6-3 and TRBJ1-2, with D possibly matching TRBD1 (6 bases). The germline V gene has CDR1 MNHEY and CDR2 SVGEGT. The CDR3 contains 15 residues. With 0 bases removed from V and 8 bases from J, the gap between germline ends came to 16 bases. The DNA of the CDR3 is TGTGCCAGCAGTTACTCTTCCGGGACATTGAACGGCTACACCTTC. Protein: CASSYSSGTLNGYTF.

The gene calls are TRBV21-1 and TRBJ2-7; the listed D gene, TRBD1, was not tested against the DNA. TRBV21-1 is reported as a pseudogene. The length of the CDR3 is 18 residues. The CDR3 nucleotides read TGTGCCAGCAGCCCGCCTCCTCCTGGGGCCGCGATAGCCTACGAGCAGTACTTC. Translating gives CASSPPPPGAAIAYEQYF.

The rearrangement links TRBV19 to TRBJ1-2, with 7 bases aligning to TRBD1. Trimming removed 9 bases from V and 4 bases from J; junction bases left unmatched: 5. This CDR3 has 12 residues. CDR1 and CDR2 (germline): LNHDA, SQIVND (reference sequence). CDR3 sequence reads: CASKTGIYGYTF. CDR3 bases: TGTGCCAGCAAGACAGGGATCTATGGCTACACCTTC.